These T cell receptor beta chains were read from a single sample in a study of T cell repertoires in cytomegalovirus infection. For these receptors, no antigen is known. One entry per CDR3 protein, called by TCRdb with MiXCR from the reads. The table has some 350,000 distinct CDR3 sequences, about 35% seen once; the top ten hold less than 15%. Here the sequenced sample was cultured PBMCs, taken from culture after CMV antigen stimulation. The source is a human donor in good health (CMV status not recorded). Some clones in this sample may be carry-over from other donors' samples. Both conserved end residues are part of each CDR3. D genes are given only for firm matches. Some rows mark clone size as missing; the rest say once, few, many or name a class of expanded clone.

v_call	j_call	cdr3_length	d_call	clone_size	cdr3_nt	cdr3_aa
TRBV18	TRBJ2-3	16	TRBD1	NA	TGTGCCAGCTCACCCCTTCGGGGACAGGGGACAGATACGCAGTATTTT	CASSPLRGQGTDTQYF
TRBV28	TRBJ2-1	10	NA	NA	TGTGCCAGTGGGTGGTATGAGCAGTTCTTC	CASGWYEQFF
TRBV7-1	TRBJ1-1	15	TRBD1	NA	TGTGCCAGCAGCCAATTACAGGGGGCTAACACTGAAGCTTTCTTT	CASSQLQGANTEAFF
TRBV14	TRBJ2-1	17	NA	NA	TGTGCCAGCAGCCAAAACTTCCGTCTCGGGTTTAGGGATGAGCAGTTCTTC	CASSQNFRLGFRDEQFF
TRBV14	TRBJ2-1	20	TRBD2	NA	TGTGCCAGCAGCCAAGTACCCGGGGCTAGCGGGACCCAAGCCTACAATGAGCAGTTCTTC	CASSQVPGASGTQAYNEQFF
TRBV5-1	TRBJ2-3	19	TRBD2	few	TGCGCCAGCAGCCCACCGGGGCGCGCTAGCGGGATGGGCACAGATACGCAGTATTTT	CASSPPGRASGMGTDTQYF
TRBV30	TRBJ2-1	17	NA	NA	TGTGCCTGGAGGAGGAGGGACGGATCAAGCTCCTACAATGAGCAGTTCTTC	CAWRRRDGSSSYNEQFF
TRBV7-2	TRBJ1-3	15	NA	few	TGTGCCAGCAGCTTAAACTGGGGGCTGGGAAACACCATATATTTT	CASSLNWGLGNTIYF
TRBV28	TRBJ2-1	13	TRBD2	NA	TGTGCCAGCAAGCGGCGGGAGGCTAATGAGCAGTTCTTC	CASKRREANEQFF
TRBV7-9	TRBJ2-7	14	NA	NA	TGTGCCAGCAGCTTTGATGGGGGATCCTACGAGCAGTACTTC	CASSFDGGSYEQYF
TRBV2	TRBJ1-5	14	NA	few	TGTGCCAGCAGGATGACAGGCTGGGGTCAGCCCCAGCATTTT	CASRMTGWGQPQHF
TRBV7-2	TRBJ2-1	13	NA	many	TGTGCCAGCAGCTTAGGGACCTACAATGAGCAGTTCTTC	CASSLGTYNEQFF
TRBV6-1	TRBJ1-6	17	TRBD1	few	TGTGCCAGCACCGAAACAGGGGCCAGCTCCTATAATTCACCCCTCCACTTT	CASTETGASSYNSPLHF
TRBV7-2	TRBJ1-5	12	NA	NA	TGTGCCAGCAGCTTGTCCTCCTCGCCCCAGCATTTT	CASSLSSSPQHF
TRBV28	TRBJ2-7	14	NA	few	TGTGCCAGCAGTTTCGCGGGACTCTCCTACGAGCAGTACTTC	CASSFAGLSYEQYF
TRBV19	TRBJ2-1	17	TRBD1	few	TGTGCCAGTAGTATAGGTTTGGGACAGGGGGCCTACAATGAGCAGTTCTTC	CASSIGLGQGAYNEQFF
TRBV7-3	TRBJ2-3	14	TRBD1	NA	TGTGCCAGCAGCCCGCAGGGGGCGGAAGATACGCAGTATTTT	CASSPQGAEDTQYF
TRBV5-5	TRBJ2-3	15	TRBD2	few	TGTGCCAGCAGCCGGACTAGCGGGAGTGCAGATACGCAGTATTTT	CASSRTSGSADTQYF
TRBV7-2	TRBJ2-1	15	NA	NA	TGTGCCAGCACCTCTGGCTCGAGCTCCTACAATGAGCAGTTCTTC	CASTSGSSSYNEQFF
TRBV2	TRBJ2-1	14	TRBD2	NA	TGTGCCAGCAATTCCGGGACTAGCGGGAGTGAGCAGTTCTTC	CASNSGTSGSEQFF
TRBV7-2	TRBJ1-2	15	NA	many	TGTGCAGGGCGGGATGGGGCGGATTTGAGCTATGGCTACACCTTC	CAGRDGADLSYGYTF
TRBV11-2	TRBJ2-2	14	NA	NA	TGTGCCAGCAGCTTAGATTTTGAGGCCCCGGAGCTGTTTTTT	CASSLDFEAPELFF
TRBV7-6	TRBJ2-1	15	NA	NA	TGTGCCAGCAGCTTGAACAGGCTCTCCTACAATGAGCAGTTCTTC	CASSLNRLSYNEQFF
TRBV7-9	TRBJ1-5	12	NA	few	TGTGCCAGCAGCTTAGCGGGCGAGCCCCAGCATTTT	CASSLAGEPQHF
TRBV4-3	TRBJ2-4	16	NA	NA	TGCGCCAGCAGCCAAGACGCTCTCCCTGCCAAAAACATTCAGTACTTC	CASSQDALPAKNIQYF
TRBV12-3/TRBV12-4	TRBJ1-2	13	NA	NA	TGTGCCAGCAGTTTAGTAGGGCTGGGTGGCTACACCTTC	CASSLVGLGGYTF
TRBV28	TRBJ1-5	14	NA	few	TGTGCCTGCGCGTCAGGGGTGCGCAATCAGCCCCAGCATTTT	CACASGVRNQPQHF
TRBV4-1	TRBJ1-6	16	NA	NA	TGCGCCAGCAGCCAAGATCCAAGGGGCTATGATGTACCCCTCCACTTT	CASSQDPRGYDVPLHF
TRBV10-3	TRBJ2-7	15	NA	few	TGTGCCATCAGTGAAGATAGGCGGGGTTCCTACGAGCAGTACTTC	CAISEDRRGSYEQYF
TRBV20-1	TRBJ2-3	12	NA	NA	TGCAGTGCTAAGGCGGCGGCAGATACGCAGTATTTT	CSAKAAADTQYF
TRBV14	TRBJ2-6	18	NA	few	TGTGCCAGCAGCCCCCATGGGGGGCGCAGTGATGGGGCCAACGTCCTGACTTTC	CASSPHGGRSDGANVLTF
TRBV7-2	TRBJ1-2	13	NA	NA	TGTGCCAGCAGCGAACACAGAAGCTATGGCTACACCTTC	CASSEHRSYGYTF
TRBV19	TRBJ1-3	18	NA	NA	TGTGCCAGTAGTACCGGGACCCTAGAGAACCCCTCTGGAAACACCATATATTTT	CASSTGTLENPSGNTIYF
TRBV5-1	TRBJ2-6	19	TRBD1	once	TGCGCCAGCAGTCGGGACAGGGGAGACCATAGCTCTGGGGCCAACGTCCTGACTTTC	CASSRDRGDHSSGANVLTF
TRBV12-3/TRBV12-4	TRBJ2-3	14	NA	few	TGTGCCAGCAGTCTTAGGACGGGGAGTGATACGCAGTATTTT	CASSLRTGSDTQYF
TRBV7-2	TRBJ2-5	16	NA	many	TGTGCCAGCAGCTCGGGACACAAAGAAGTCCAAGAGACCCAGTACTTC	CASSSGHKEVQETQYF
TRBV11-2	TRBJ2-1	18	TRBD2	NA	TGTGCCAGCAGCGGGGCTGGACTAGCGGGAGGGCCCAGGAATGAGCAGTTCTTC	CASSGAGLAGGPRNEQFF
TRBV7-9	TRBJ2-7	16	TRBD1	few	TGTGCCAGCAGCTTCGGACAGGGGGCCGCATTCTACGAGCAGTACTTC	CASSFGQGAAFYEQYF
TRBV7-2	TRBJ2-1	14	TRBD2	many	TGTGCCAGCAGCTTTCTAGCGGGAATCAATGAGCAGTTCTTC	CASSFLAGINEQFF
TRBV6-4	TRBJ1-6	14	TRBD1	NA	TGTGCCAGCAGCCGGGACAGGGGTAATTCACCCCTCCACTTT	CASSRDRGNSPLHF
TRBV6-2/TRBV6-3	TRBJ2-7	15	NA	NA	TGTGCCAGCAGTTACTCGGGACATATTACCTACGAGCAGTACTTC	CASSYSGHITYEQYF